The present entry profiles one T cell receptor (beta chain) with its context. Its target is unknown. The sample comes from a study of neoadjuvant anti-PD-1 for oral cavity cancer. Regarding the study as a whole: After neoadjuvant nivolumab, PBMC T cell clonality was significantly higher in non-responders than responders.

The data were produced by immunoSEQ multiplex PCR, yet TCRdb's version contains in-frame clones alone and is incomplete. The sample carries about 12,000 clones, around 66% recorded once. Germline-derived CDR1 and CDR2 are MNHEY and SMNVEV (reference sequence). The V and J ends lost 3 bases and 1 base, in that order; junction bases with no gene match: 19. The CDR3 totals 20 residues. The V and J genes are TRBV27 and TRBJ2-3; 7 nucleotides line up with TRBD2. The source was PBMCs, collected before nivolumab (anti-PD-1) treatment. The source of this sequence is a person aged 40 to 85 with oral cavity squamous cell carcinoma. The CDR3 sequence: CASSFRVGRRDSPRTDTQYF. The CDR3 coding sequence is TGTGCCAGCAGTTTCAGAGTCGGGAGGCGAGATTCCCCGCGCACAGATACGCAGTATTTT.